This T cell receptor (beta chain) was recorded in a study of regulatory T cells in long-lasting Graves disease. In the study overall: Patients met the persistent Graves' disease definition after over 5 years of antithyroid drugs with positive TSH receptor antibodies.

Study-wide results and caveats: Less diverse TCR repertoires were seen in persistent Graves' patients than in newly diagnosed ones.

Ten or more counts support this clonotype. Its target is unknown. This CDR3 is 14 amino acids long. The ends were cut back, 4 bases at V and 8 bases at J, with 15 bases in the middle. From germline, CDR1 is SEHNR and CDR2 FQNEAQ (reference sequence). Time point indicated: persistent/refractory GD, antithyroid drugs over 5 years with positive TRAb. From RNA extracted from PBMCs, the TCR library was made. Through Arm-PCR of CDR3 regions and iRepertoire HTBI primers, TCR beta libraries were built. TCRdb called the multiplex PCR reads again in MiXCR, with one record for every CDR3 protein. This repertoire shows fewer than 450,000 distinct CDR3 sequences, under 25% found once; its top ten account for less than 25%.

The chain couples TRBV7-9 to TRBJ2-4; maybe TRBD1 (5 bases). The specimen comprised peripheral blood mononuclear cells (PBMCs), sampled when the disease was refractory, from a patient treated with antithyroid drugs. This receptor was identified in a female donor with Graves disease. The CDR3 is CASSSTGQGDIQYF. The CDR3 DNA sequence: TGTGCCAGCAGCTCAACGGGCCAGGGTGACATTCAGTACTTC.